Following are 9 T cell receptor beta chains from one sample sequenced in a study of graft-versus-host responses after intestinal transplantation (dated by TCRdb to the early 2020s). The meaning of the sample's time point label: cells obtained before transplantation from donor or recipient. The library came from the immunoSEQ multiplex PCR assay. Entries here come from immuneACCESS through TCRdb and include only in-frame sequences with V and J called. Some clones fail to appear in such tables; in the studies checked, an unresolved V gene covers under half of the shortfall, and the cause of the remainder is unknown. The sample table holds 130,000 to 150,000 clones, of which roughly 91% were seen once. The ten largest account for about 0.2% of the sample. Antigens for these TCRs are unknown. The source was unstimulated CD4+ T cells sorted from spleen or lymph node cells, collected before intestinal transplant. These receptors were obtained from a human donor who received an intestinal transplant.

This rearrangement joins TRBV5-1 to TRBJ1-3; a weak D match, TRBD1 (6 bases). This CDR3 has 16 amino acids. Looked up from germline, CDR1 is SGHRS and CDR2 is YFSETQ. Trimming removed 2 bases at V and 2 bases at J, with 14 bases between. The CDR3 bases are TGCGCCAGCAGCTTACAGGGAGGCCAGGCTGGAAACACCATATATTTT. It specifies CASSLQGGQAGNTIYF.

This clone was counted a single time. One junction end does not reproduce the germline sequence, and a read error may be involved. V gene TRBV11-3 combines with J gene TRBJ1-6; tentatively, D is TRBD1 (5 bases). This CDR3 has 14 amino acids. CDR1 and CDR2 (germline): SGHNT, YENEEA. The CDR3 DNA is TGTGCCAGCAGTTTAGGGGACCCTAATTCACCCCTCCACTTT. It specifies CASSLGDPNSPLHF.

The rearrangement uses TRBV10-3 and TRBJ1-1; a possible D gene is TRBD1 (5 bases). The germline V and J ends were trimmed by 4 bases and 1 base, with 19 bases remaining between them. This CDR3 is 17 amino acids long. The V gene's germline CDR1 is ENHRY and CDR2 SYGVKD. The CDR3 reads CAISGGSREIGNTEAFF. The DNA of the CDR3 is TGTGCCATCAGTGGGGGGAGCAGGGAGATAGGGAACACTGAAGCTTTCTTT.

This chain uses TRBV19 with TRBJ2-2; D remains ambiguous. Germline CDR1 is LNHDA and CDR2 is SQIVND (reference sequence). Trimming removed 9 bases from V and 3 bases from J, with 14 bases in between. CDR3 length equals 14 residues. The CDR3 DNA is TGTGCCAGCAGAGTACCAGTTTACACCGGGGAGCTGTTTTTT. This gives the protein CASRVPVYTGELFF. Based on the CDR3 plus reference TRBV19 and TRBJ2-2, the full variable domain is DGGITQSPKYLFRKEGQNVTLSCEQNLNHDAMYWYRQDPGQGLRLIYYSQIVNDFQKGDIAEGYSVSREKKESFPLTVTSAQKNPTAFYLCASRVPVYTGELFFGEGSRLTVL.

Only a few counts were recorded for this clone. This sequence joins TRBV28 and TRBJ2-6; D remains ambiguous. CDR1 and CDR2 from the germline V gene are MDHEN and SYDVKM. The CDR3 loop spans 16 amino acids. The V and J ends lost 7 bases and 1 base respectively, with 14 bases between them. CDR3 sequence (DNA): TGTGCCAGCACTTTTGGAGACCAATCTGGGGCCAACGTCCTGACTTTC. This codes for CASTFGDQSGANVLTF.

J is TRBJ1-5 and V is TRBV27, with 8 nucleotides matching TRBD1. The junction had 2 bases not matched to a gene; V was cut back by 6 bases and J by 1 base. Germline lookup yields CDR1 MNHEY and CDR2 SMNVEV (reference sequence). The CDR3 is 14 amino acids. The CDR3 DNA follows: TGTGCCAGCAGCGGACAGGGAAGCAATCAGCCCCAGCATTTT. Its protein product is CASSGQGSNQPQHF.

The sample holds one count of this clone. The chain links TRBV2 to TRBJ1-5; tentatively, D is TRBD1 (5 bases). In germline, CDR1 is SNHLY, CDR2 FYNNEI. This CDR3 spans 16 amino acids. Trimming stripped 6 bases from V and 0 bases from J, with 15 bases between. CDR3 sequence: CASSRDGGYSNQPQHF. The CDR3 region has the DNA TGTGCCAGCAGCCGGGACGGAGGATATAGCAATCAGCCCCAGCATTTT.

Notes on this clone: In the same sample, other DNA sequences code for this CDR3. The chain carries TRBV18 and TRBJ1-4; no firm D call. The CDR3 is 11 residues long. Trimming shortened V by 5 bases and J by 7 bases, and 5 bases separated the two germline ends. CDR1 is KGHSH, CDR2 LQKENI, per germline. The chain's CDR3 is CASSAGEKLFF. The CDR3 DNA is TGTGCCAGCTCAGCGGGTGAAAAACTGTTTTTT.

The chain links TRBV9 to TRBJ2-1, with TRBD2 identical over 9 bases. Per germline, CDR1 SGDLS and CDR2 YYNGEE. J gave up 2 bases and V 4 bases, and 10 bases lay outside the gene matches. The CDR3 consists of 17 residues. CDR3 amino acids: CASSRGGRTSAYNEQFF. Written as DNA, the CDR3 is TGTGCCAGCAGCCGCGGGGGCCGGACTAGCGCCTACAATGAGCAGTTCTTC.